This T cell receptor beta chain was retrieved from a study of vaccination effects on CD4 cells after COVID-19. Study outcomes and limitations: There was marked clonal contraction among infection- and vaccine-induced clones late after vaccination.

CDR3 size: 15 residues. V was clipped by 9 bases and J by 4 bases; unmatched bases: 15. Germline CDR1 reads SGHNT; CDR2 reads YYREEE (reference sequence). Comment on this clone: Its target is not known.

Assay used: immunoSEQ multiplex PCR; TCRdb lists only in-frame clones, some missing. The table includes approximately 26,000 clones, about 75% detected once. Peptide-pool stimulation followed by sequencing identified expanded antigen-specific CD4+ clonotypes in the ViraFEST assay. Isolation of CD4+ T cells took place after 10 to 11 days of culture. The person's infection with SARS-CoV-2, confirmed by PCR, took place between March and December 2020. Cultures used 2.1 million or so PBMC per well, approximately 9.6 IU/ml IL-2 and around 9.8 ug/ml peptides. The genes are TRBV5-4 and TRBJ2-7; 8 bases map to TRBD1. The sample in question was CD4+ T cells from PBMCs cultured with SARS-CoV-2 spike peptides, obtained before COVID-19 vaccination. This TCR derives from a human donor who had a prior SARS-CoV-2 infection. The CDR3 region has the DNA TGTGCCACCGCTACACAGACAGGGGCGGGGTACGAGCAGTACTTC. Its translation is CATATQTGAGYEQYF.